The rows below give T cell receptor beta chains drawn from one sample of a study of control samples from healthy donors and cancer patients. TCRdb keeps only in-frame clones here, not all; method: immunoSEQ multiplex PCR. The sample has more than 90,000 clones; more than 85% are singletons. The sample was blood. The receptors derive from a man aged 25-40 years in good health. CDR3s include the opening cysteine and the closing phenylalanine or tryptophan. The order of the fields is CDR3 protein, CDR3 DNA, V gene, J gene, D gene, clone size. The D gene is left open where the match is weak. Only part of the rows carry a size: once, few, many, or a class if the clone is expanded.

CDR3aa: CASSLQSGRNNEQFF; CDR3nt: TGTGCCAGCAGCCTGCAAAGCGGGAGGAACAATGAGCAGTTCTTC; v_gene: TRBV5-4; j_gene: TRBJ2-1; d_gene: TRBD2; abundance: few
CDR3aa: CSASADRAHQPQHF; CDR3nt: TGCAGTGCTAGTGCTGACAGGGCCCATCAGCCCCAGCATTTT; v_gene: TRBV20-1; j_gene: TRBJ1-5; d_gene: TRBD1; abundance: few
CDR3aa: CASSLGGQGLKTQYF; CDR3nt: TGCGCCAGCAGCTTGGGGGGACAGGGGCTAAAGACCCAGTACTTC; v_gene: TRBV5-1; j_gene: TRBJ2-5; d_gene: TRBD1; abundance: NA
CDR3aa: CASSQDRGLNNQPQHF; CDR3nt: TGCGCCAGCAGCCAGGACAGGGGGCTGAACAATCAGCCCCAGCATTTT; v_gene: TRBV4-1; j_gene: TRBJ1-5; d_gene: TRBD1; abundance: few
CDR3aa: CASSSGTGVGNQPQHF; CDR3nt: TGTGCCAGCAGCTCGGGGACAGGGGTTGGCAATCAGCCCCAGCATTTT; v_gene: TRBV7-2; j_gene: TRBJ1-5; d_gene: TRBD1; abundance: NA
CDR3aa: CASEPGGLAGGTRLNEQFF; CDR3nt: TGTGCCAGCGAACCGGGGGGTCTAGCGGGAGGGACAAGGTTGAATGAGCAGTTCTTC; v_gene: TRBV28; j_gene: TRBJ2-1; d_gene: TRBD2; abundance: NA
CDR3aa: CASSQRVNTEAFF; CDR3nt: TGTGCCAGCAGCCAACGGGTGAACACTGAAGCTTTCTTT; v_gene: TRBV3-1/TRBV3-2; j_gene: TRBJ1-1; d_gene: NA; abundance: NA
CDR3aa: CASLGASETQYF; CDR3nt: TGTGCCAGTCTAGGGGCCTCCGAGACCCAGTACTTC; v_gene: TRBV7-9; j_gene: TRBJ2-5; d_gene: NA; abundance: NA
CDR3aa: CASSPDAGGPYGYTF; CDR3nt: TGTGCCAGCAGCCCAGATGCAGGGGGCCCCTATGGCTACACCTTC; v_gene: TRBV3-1/TRBV3-2; j_gene: TRBJ1-2; d_gene: TRBD1; abundance: NA
CDR3aa: CASSDGLSRETQYF; CDR3nt: TGTGCCAGCAGTGACGGATTAAGTCGAGAGACCCAGTACTTC; v_gene: TRBV2; j_gene: TRBJ2-5; d_gene: NA; abundance: NA
CDR3aa: CAWSRVVEGSPLHF; CDR3nt: TGTGCCTGGAGTCGGGTCGTGGAGGGTTCACCCCTCCACTTT; v_gene: TRBV30; j_gene: TRBJ1-6; d_gene: NA; abundance: NA
CDR3aa: CASMTSGQNTGELFF; CDR3nt: TGTGCCAGCATGACTAGCGGGCAGAACACCGGGGAGCTGTTTTTT; v_gene: TRBV6-5; j_gene: TRBJ2-2; d_gene: TRBD2; abundance: NA
CDR3aa: CARTPGYEQYF; CDR3nt: TGTGCCAGAACCCCAGGTTACGAGCAGTACTTC; v_gene: TRBV25-1; j_gene: TRBJ2-7; d_gene: NA; abundance: NA
CDR3aa: CASSPDRGGNQPQHF; CDR3nt: TGTGCCAGCAGCCCGGACAGGGGAGGCAATCAGCCCCAGCATTTT; v_gene: TRBV9; j_gene: TRBJ1-5; d_gene: TRBD1; abundance: NA
CDR3aa: CASSRLAGANEQFF; CDR3nt: TGTGCCAGCAGCAGACTAGCGGGGGCCAATGAGCAGTTCTTC; v_gene: TRBV7-2; j_gene: TRBJ2-1; d_gene: TRBD2; abundance: NA
CDR3aa: CASSTGARLSTDTQYF; CDR3nt: TGTGCCAGCAGTACGGGTGCGAGGCTCAGCACAGATACGCAGTATTTT; v_gene: TRBV6-2/TRBV6-3; j_gene: TRBJ2-3; d_gene: NA; abundance: NA
CDR3aa: CACIRGTSNYGYTF; CDR3nt: TGTGCCTGTATAAGGGGGACCTCCAACTATGGCTACACCTTC; v_gene: TRBV30; j_gene: TRBJ1-2; d_gene: NA; abundance: NA
CDR3aa: CASSLLYPPRRETQYF; CDR3nt: TGTGCCAGCAGTTTACTTTACCCCCCGAGGAGGGAGACCCAGTACTTC; v_gene: TRBV27; j_gene: TRBJ2-5; d_gene: NA; abundance: NA
CDR3aa: CASSHISGANTGELFF; CDR3nt: TGTGCCAGCAGCCACATTAGCGGGGCGAACACCGGGGAGCTGTTTTTT; v_gene: TRBV4-2; j_gene: TRBJ2-2; d_gene: TRBD2; abundance: NA
CDR3aa: CASSPFDPRTGEDQYF; CDR3nt: TGTGCCAGCAGCCCCTTCGATCCCCGTACCGGGGAGGATCAGTACTTC; v_gene: TRBV28; j_gene: TRBJ2-4; d_gene: NA; abundance: NA
CDR3aa: CASSQGGLAGPSTDTQYF; CDR3nt: TGTGCCAGCAGCCAGGGGGGACTAGCGGGTCCTAGCACAGATACGCAGTATTTT; v_gene: TRBV5-8; j_gene: TRBJ2-3; d_gene: TRBD2; abundance: NA
CDR3aa: CASSSSGNTDTQYF; CDR3nt: TGTGCCAGCAGCTCTTCTGGTAACACAGATACGCAGTATTTT; v_gene: TRBV7-9; j_gene: TRBJ2-3; d_gene: NA; abundance: NA
CDR3aa: CASSIGGITYNEQFF; CDR3nt: TGTGCCAGCAGCATAGGGGGTATCACCTACAATGAGCAGTTCTTC; v_gene: TRBV7-9; j_gene: TRBJ2-1; d_gene: NA; abundance: once
CDR3aa: CASSVESGGRADTQYF; CDR3nt: TGTGCCAGCAGCGTAGAGTCCGGGGGCAGAGCGGATACGCAGTATTTT; v_gene: TRBV9; j_gene: TRBJ2-3; d_gene: NA; abundance: few
CDR3aa: CASSTRTGGGDTQYF; CDR3nt: TGTGCCAGCAGCACAAGGACAGGGGGCGGGGATACGCAGTATTTT; v_gene: TRBV7-9; j_gene: TRBJ2-3; d_gene: TRBD1; abundance: NA
CDR3aa: CASSLVAPNEKLFF; CDR3nt: TGTGCCAGCAGCTTAGTAGCCCCTAATGAAAAACTGTTTTTT; v_gene: TRBV7-9; j_gene: TRBJ1-4; d_gene: NA; abundance: NA
CDR3aa: CSVGILEAFF; CDR3nt: TGCAGTGTGGGGATCCTTGAAGCTTTCTTT; v_gene: TRBV20-1; j_gene: TRBJ1-1; d_gene: NA; abundance: NA
CDR3aa: CASSLQGDYGYTF; CDR3nt: TGTGCCAGCAGTCTACAGGGGGACTATGGCTACACCTTC; v_gene: TRBV6-6; j_gene: TRBJ1-2; d_gene: TRBD1; abundance: NA